A selection of T cell receptor beta chains follows, all from one sample in a study of blood T cell repertoires in COVID-19. Produced via immunoSEQ multiplex PCR; TCRdb's table is partial and in-frame only. The sample includes approximately 240,000 clones, 84% seen only once; the top ten take 5.1%. Sequencing was carried out using peripheral blood. Receptors originate from a woman aged 55-70 years who had recovered from COVID-19. Each CDR3 is given with its conserved first and last residue. D genes are given only for firm matches. Rows may omit the clone size; those that give it use once, few, many or a size class.

size	D	V	J	CDR3	DNA
.	TRBD1	TRBV5-1	TRBJ1-1	CASSFQGADTEAFF	TGCGCCAGCAGCTTTCAGGGGGCAGATACTGAAGCTTTCTTT
.	TRBD2	TRBV7-2	TRBJ2-1	CASSASGTSGVHEQFF	TGTGCCAGCAGCGCTAGCGGGACTAGCGGGGTTCATGAGCAGTTCTTC
.	.	TRBV6-6	TRBJ2-3	CASSRGQRTDTQYF	TGTGCCAGCAGTCGCGGACAACGGACAGATACGCAGTATTTT
few	TRBD2	TRBV15	TRBJ2-2	CATSRDRVGAGFANTGELFF	TGTGCCACCAGCAGAGACCGAGTGGGAGCGGGGTTCGCGAACACCGGGGAGCTGTTTTTT
.	TRBD1	TRBV4-3	TRBJ1-6	CASSQLSGTGRTGVSSPLHF	TGCGCCAGCAGCCAACTCTCCGGGACAGGGCGTACGGGGGTTAGTTCACCCCTCCACTTT
.	TRBD2	TRBV13	TRBJ2-3	CASSPGSGGPRDTQYF	TGTGCCAGCAGCCCCGGTAGCGGGGGCCCCCGGGATACGCAGTATTTT
.	.	TRBV28	TRBJ1-4	CASSSPGVANEKLFF	TGTGCCAGCAGTTCCCCGGGGGTGGCTAATGAAAAACTGTTTTTT
once	.	TRBV5-4	TRBJ1-4	CASQKAGGADEKLFF	TGTGCCAGCCAAAAAGCGGGGGGCGCAGATGAAAAACTGTTTTTT
few	TRBD1	TRBV7-7	TRBJ2-5	CASSPPNPGTGRETQYF	TGTGCTAGCAGCCCCCCAAACCCTGGGACAGGGCGAGAGACCCAGTACTTC
.	TRBD2	TRBV5-1	TRBJ2-2	CASSLALAGGPSTGELFF	TGCGCCAGCAGCTTGGCTCTAGCGGGGGGGCCTAGCACCGGGGAGCTGTTTTTT
few	.	TRBV30	TRBJ1-5	CAWSPGRDQPQHF	TGTGCCTGGAGTCCGGGCAGGGATCAGCCCCAGCATTTT
.	.	TRBV14	TRBJ2-3	CASSQDLQGRTDTQYF	TGTGCCAGCAGCCAAGATTTACAGGGCCGCACAGATACGCAGTATTTT
once	.	TRBV18	TRBJ1-2	CASSPPAGRYGYTF	TGTGCCAGCTCACCACCGGCAGGGCGCTATGGCTACACCTTC
.	.	TRBV5-8	TRBJ1-4	CASSLWGEPNEKLFF	TGTGCCAGCAGCCTGTGGGGGGAACCTAACGAAAAACTGTTTTTT
.	.	TRBV19	TRBJ1-5	CASSQQAWQPQHF	TGTGCCAGTAGTCAACAGGCATGGCAGCCCCAGCATTTT
few	TRBD2	TRBV19	TRBJ2-3	CASSAGGASQYF	TGTGCCAGTAGTGCCGGGGGGGCCTCGCAGTATTTT
.	.	TRBV5-6	TRBJ2-5	CASSRTAVETQYF	TGTGCCAGCAGCCGGACAGCAGTAGAGACCCAGTACTTC
.	TRBD1	TRBV10-3	TRBJ2-3	CAITPGQDTDTQYF	TGTGCCATCACCCCGGGACAGGACACAGATACGCAGTATTTT
.	.	TRBV19	TRBJ1-4	CASTFRRGRTPNEKLFF	TGTGCCAGCACCTTTAGGAGGGGACGGACGCCTAATGAAAAACTGTTTTTT
.	.	TRBV11-2	TRBJ2-5	CASSPVRNHQETQYF	TGTGCCAGCAGCCCAGTGAGGAACCACCAAGAGACCCAGTACTTC
.	.	TRBV13	TRBJ2-3	CASSPRTASTDTQYF	TGTGCCAGCAGCCCCCGGACAGCCAGCACAGATACGCAGTATTTT
few	TRBD1	TRBV3-1/TRBV3-2	TRBJ1-2	CASSQDPGGFYGYTF	TGTGCCAGCAGCCAAGATCCAGGGGGCTTCTATGGCTACACCTTC
once	.	TRBV18	TRBJ2-2	CASRSEGELFF	TGTGCCAGCCGCTCCGAGGGGGAGCTGTTTTTT
.	.	TRBV27	TRBJ1-4	CASSFARATNEKLFF	TGTGCCAGCAGCTTCGCCCGGGCAACTAATGAAAAACTGTTTTTT
.	.	TRBV25-1	TRBJ1-1	CASTPRGDGSEAFF	TGTGCCAGCACCCCACGGGGGGATGGAAGTGAAGCTTTCTTT
.	.	TRBV4-3	TRBJ2-7	CASSAELGVYEQYF	TGCGCCAGCAGCGCAGAATTGGGAGTCTATGAGCAGTACTTC
few	.	TRBV29-1	TRBJ1-4	CSAQEFQVGKLFF	TGCAGCGCCCAAGAATTTCAGGTCGGAAAACTGTTTTTT
.	.	TRBV9	TRBJ1-2	CASSPHTGGYGYTF	TGTGCCAGCAGCCCCCACACAGGCGGCTATGGCTACACCTTC
.	.	TRBV12-3/TRBV12-4	TRBJ1-2	CASSFGVSYGYTF	TGTGCCAGCAGTTTCGGGGTCTCCTATGGCTACACCTTC
once	TRBD1	TRBV18	TRBJ1-2	CASSLRTGVDYGYTF	TGTGCCAGCTCACTGAGGACAGGGGTAGACTATGGCTACACCTTC
.	.	TRBV21-1	TRBJ2-3	CASSKVRDTQYF	TGTGCCAGCAGCAAAGTGAGGGATACGCAGTATTTT
.	TRBD1	TRBV4-3	TRBJ1-5	CASSSGTGIRRSNQPQHF	TGCGCCAGCAGCTCCGGGACAGGGATCCGCCGTAGCAATCAGCCCCAGCATTTT
.	.	TRBV13	TRBJ2-4	CASSIGTYNIQYF	TGTGCCAGCAGCATCGGGACTTACAACATTCAGTACTTC
.	TRBD1	TRBV4-1	TRBJ1-2	CASSQPNRGPNYGYTF	TGCGCCAGCAGCCAACCTAACAGGGGCCCTAACTATGGCTACACCTTC
.	TRBD2	TRBV5-1	TRBJ2-7	CASSWNRLAGEQYF	TGCGCCAGCAGCTGGAATCGACTAGCGGGCGAGCAGTACTTC
.	.	TRBV11-2	TRBJ2-2	CASSLGPGYSGELFF	TGTGCCAGCAGCTTAGGGCCAGGGTACAGCGGGGAGCTGTTTTTT
.	TRBD1	TRBV10-3	TRBJ2-2	CAIRRPDRENTGELFF	TGTGCCATCAGACGCCCGGACAGGGAGAACACCGGGGAGCTGTTTTTT
.	.	TRBV11-2	TRBJ1-6	CASSLVGGGSDSPLHF	TGTGCCAGCAGCTTAGTTGGGGGGGGGTCGGATTCACCCCTCCACTTT
.	TRBD2	TRBV20-1	TRBJ2-3	CSASGASGGAGTDTQYF	TGCAGTGCTAGTGGGGCTAGCGGGGGGGCAGGCACAGATACGCAGTATTTT
.	.	TRBV27	TRBJ1-1	CASSPGRINTEAFF	TGTGCCAGCAGTCCTGGCAGGATAAACACTGAAGCTTTCTTT
.	.	TRBV6-2/TRBV6-3	TRBJ1-2	CASSYAVYGYTF	TGTGCCAGCAGTTACGCGGTCTATGGCTACACCTTC
.	TRBD1	TRBV9	TRBJ1-1	CASSVGTGRATEAFF	TGTGCCAGCAGCGTTGGGACAGGGAGGGCCACTGAAGCTTTCTTT
.	TRBD1	TRBV16	TRBJ1-5	CASSQGQGPMAQHF	TGTGCCAGCAGCCAGGGACAGGGGCCAATGGCCCAGCATTTT
.	.	TRBV6-1	TRBJ1-2	CASSDRGGGYTF	TGTGCCAGCAGTGACAGGGGTGGTGGCTACACCTTC
.	.	TRBV11-3	TRBJ2-1	CASSSLDNEQFF	TGTGCCAGCAGCTCTCTAGACAATGAGCAGTTCTTC
few	.	TRBV29-1	TRBJ2-7	CSVGPGRTQGEQYF	TGCAGCGTTGGCCCAGGACGGACGCAGGGCGAGCAGTACTTC
.	TRBD2	TRBV11-2	TRBJ2-5	CASSLGGLAGGLETQYF	TGTGCCAGCAGCTTAGGCGGACTAGCGGGGGGGCTGGAGACCCAGTACTTC
.	TRBD1	TRBV12-5	TRBJ1-3	CASGSRTGGSSGNTIYF	TGTGCTAGTGGTTCGAGGACAGGGGGGAGCTCTGGAAACACCATATATTTT
.	.	TRBV6-5	TRBJ2-7	CASSYTGETYEQYF	TGTGCCAGCAGTTACACGGGGGAGACCTACGAGCAGTACTTC
.	.	TRBV6-6	TRBJ1-6	CASSYRREPLHF	TGTGCCAGCAGTTACCGGAGGGAACCCCTCCACTTT
.	.	TRBV19	TRBJ2-3	CASSPGTLGDTQYF	TGTGCCAGTAGTCCCGGGACACTGGGAGATACGCAGTATTTT